Below are 22 T cell receptor beta chains sequenced from a single sample in a study of blood T cell repertoires in COVID-19. The method was immunoSEQ multiplex PCR; TCRdb's version includes in-frame clones alone and lacks a portion of them. The sample has roughly 80,000 clones, around 80% seen once. Sequencing was done on a sample of peripheral blood. All receptors come from a human donor in a cohort sampled during active COVID-19.

The J gene is TRBJ2-1, the V gene TRBV13; D gene unclear. Trimming pared 2 bases from V and 7 bases from J, leaving 15 bases between. This CDR3 is 15 amino acids long. CDR1 PRHDT and CDR2 FYEKMQ come from the germline V gene (reference sequence). The CDR3 region is CASSLRPGSANEQFF. The CDR3 nucleotides read TGTGCCAGCAGCTTACGCCCCGGGTCTGCAAATGAGCAGTTCTTC.

The genes are TRBV9 and TRBJ1-2; unclear D gene. The germline CDR1 and CDR2 sequences are SGDLS and YYNGEE. The CDR3 has 13 amino acids. With 2 bases removed from V and 4 bases from J, the gap between germline ends came to 9 bases. CDR3 protein: CASSVPGSYGYTF. CDR3 DNA sequence: TGTGCCAGCAGCGTCCCGGGGAGCTATGGCTACACCTTC.

This chain joins TRBV23-1 and TRBJ2-7, with unresolved D. TRBV23-1 is recorded as an ORF, its role being uncertain. This CDR3 has 12 residues. Trimming shortened V by 6 bases and J by 0 bases, and 6 bases separated the two germline ends. The CDR3 nucleotides are TGCGCCAGCAGACTTAGCTCCTACGAGCAGTACTTC. It translates to CASRLSSYEQYF.

The gene calls are TRBV5-1 and TRBJ2-5; 7 nucleotides agree with TRBD1. The V gene's germline CDR1 is SGHRS and CDR2 YFSETQ. V lost 1 base to trimming and J lost 5 bases; unmatched junction nucleotides: 8. The CDR3 loop spans 15 amino acids. CDR3 sequence reads: CASSLTLQGLETQYF. The CDR3 nucleotides are TGCGCCAGCAGCTTGACCCTACAGGGGTTGGAGACCCAGTACTTC.

This chain uses TRBV5-1 with TRBJ1-1, with 8 bases matching TRBD1. CDR1 is SGHRS and CDR2 is YFSETQ in the germline V gene. The CDR3 consists of 18 residues. J lost 2 bases, V lost 4 bases, and 16 bases had no gene match. Written as DNA, the CDR3 is TGCGCCAGCAGCCTCGGACAGGGCCGGGGATTGACCAACACTGAAGCTTTCTTT. The encoded protein is CASSLGQGRGLTNTEAFF. The entire variable domain, with the rest obtained from reference TRBV5-1 and TRBJ1-1, is as follows: KAGVTQTPRYLIKTRGQQVTLSCSPISGHRSVSWYQQTPGQGLQFLFEYFSETQRNKGNFPGRFSGRQFSNSRSEMNVSTLELGDSALYLCASSLGQGRGLTNTEAFFGQGTRLTVV.

J is TRBJ1-4 and V is TRBV28; 7 bases match TRBD1. This CDR3 spans 17 amino acids. V trimming: 2 bases; J trimming: 8 bases; junction bases outside the gene matches: 14. The V gene's germline CDR1 is MDHEN and CDR2 SYDVKM. In DNA, the CDR3 is TGTGCCAGCAGTTTACCCCAAGGGGGCCAGGGAGGAGAAAAACTGTTTTTT. It codes for CASSLPQGGQGGEKLFF.

This clone was recorded a few times. The V gene is TRBV18, the J gene TRBJ1-2; D is undetermined. The CDR3 is 14 residues long. Germline values: CDR1 KGHSH, CDR2 LQKENI. V was trimmed by 5 bases and J by 2 bases, leaving 12 bases between them. The CDR3 spells CASSARSRNYGYTF. The DNA for the CDR3 is TGTGCCAGCTCAGCAAGGTCCAGGAACTATGGCTACACCTTC.

V is TRBV5-1 and J is TRBJ2-1; D is perhaps TRBD1 (6 bases). V was shortened by 3 bases and J by 4 bases, with 14 bases between the two germline ends. Germline values: CDR1 SGHRS, CDR2 YFSETQ. The CDR3 is made up of 15 amino acids. CDR3 sequence: CASSSLRTEYNEQFF. CDR3 sequence (DNA): TGCGCCAGCAGCTCGCTCCGGACAGAGTACAATGAGCAGTTCTTC. The variable domain in full, with the rest retrieved from reference TRBV5-1 and TRBJ2-1, is KAGVTQTPRYLIKTRGQQVTLSCSPISGHRSVSWYQQTPGQGLQFLFEYFSETQRNKGNFPGRFSGRQFSNSRSEMNVSTLELGDSALYLCASSSLRTEYNEQFFGPGTRLTVL.

This chain joins TRBV6-1 and TRBJ2-3; D might be TRBD2 (7 bases). Trimming cost V 1 base and J 1 base, with 15 bases left between them. Per germline, CDR1 MNHNS and CDR2 SASEGT. The CDR3 sequence is 17 residues long. CDR3 bases: TGTGCCAGCAGTGAAGGCCGCGGGGGCGGGCGCACAGATACGCAGTATTTT. Protein product: CASSEGRGGGRTDTQYF.

This clone was observed once. The rearrangement joins TRBV6-4 to TRBJ1-2; a weak D match, TRBD1 (5 bases). CDR3 length equals 16 residues. Germline V gene lookup returns CDR1 MRHNA and CDR2 SNTAGT. Trimming removed 4 bases at V and 4 bases at J, with 19 bases between. CDR3 bases: TGTGCCAGCAGTGCCACCCGACAGATTCCCGGCTATGGCTACACCTTC. This codes for CASSATRQIPGYGYTF.

The chain uses TRBV28 and TRBJ2-4; 7 bases line up with TRBD2. The CDR3 contains 15 residues. V lost 1 base and J lost 4; bases outside the gene matches: 4. Germline V gene data show CDR1 as MDHEN and CDR2 as SYDVKM. The CDR3 nucleotides read TGTGCCAGCAGTTTATCTGGGGGGGGAAAAAACATTCAGTACTTC. Translation gives CASSLSGGGKNIQYF.

J is TRBJ2-3 and V is TRBV13, with 13 bases that match TRBD2. V shed 3 bases and J 3 bases; nucleotides not matched to a gene: 3. There are 16 residues in the CDR3. CDR1 PRHDT and CDR2 FYEKMQ come from the germline V gene (reference sequence). CDR3 protein: CASSLLGLAGTDTQYF. In nucleotides, the CDR3 is TGTGCCAGCAGCTTGCTGGGACTAGCGGGAACAGATACGCAGTATTTT.

V is TRBV4-1 and J is TRBJ1-1; D is perhaps TRBD1 (6 bases). Germline CDR1 reads MGHRA; CDR2 reads YSYEKL. The CDR3 has 13 amino acids. V dropped 10 bases and J dropped 0 bases, with 12 bases sitting between them. DNA for the CDR3: TGCGCCACCGGGGGGCAGATGAACACTGAAGCTTTCTTT. The encoded protein is CATGGQMNTEAFF.

This clone was counted only a few times. The chain carries TRBV7-6 and TRBJ1-5, with D uncertain. The V end was cut by 5 bases, the J end by 0 bases, with 11 bases between. The CDR3 runs 15 residues. The germline V gene has CDR1 SGHVS and CDR2 FNYEAQ. The CDR3 DNA is TGTGCCAGCAGCCCGAACATCGATAGCAATCAGCCCCAGCATTTT. It codes for CASSPNIDSNQPQHF. Full variable domain (rest looked up from reference TRBV7-6 and TRBJ1-5): GAGVSQSPRYKVTKRGQDVALRCDPISGHVSLYWYRQALGQGPEFLTYFNYEAQQDKSGLPNDRFSAERPEGSISTLTIQRTEQRDSAMYRCASSPNIDSNQPQHFGDGTRLSIL.

This clone was recorded a few times. CDR3 DNA: TGTGCCAGCAGTTTTGGCGGGAGCACAGATACGCAGTATTTT. This translates into CASSFGGSTDTQYF. The gene calls are TRBV6-2 or TRBV6-3 and TRBJ2-3; the D gene is possibly TRBD2 (5 bases). V dropped 4 bases and J dropped 0 bases, with 8 bases sitting between them. Looked up from germline, CDR1 is MNHEY and CDR2 is SVGEGT. The CDR3 is made up of 14 amino acids.

About this clone itself: Other DNA sequences within the sample encode an identical CDR3. The chain has TRBV6-5 and TRBJ2-3; 9 bases line up with TRBD1. The CDR3 runs 15 residues. V lost 5 bases, J lost 0 bases, and 3 bases stayed unmatched. Germline loops: CDR1 MNHEY, CDR2 SVGAGI. CDR3 nucleotides: TGTGCCAGCAGTCCCGGGACAGGGAGCACAGATACGCAGTATTTT. The encoded protein is CASSPGTGSTDTQYF.

The chain combines TRBV4-2 with TRBJ1-2; maybe TRBD1 (5 bases). Germline V gene lookup returns CDR1 LGHNA and CDR2 YNFKEQ. V dropped 0 bases and J dropped 6 bases, with 14 bases sitting between them. The CDR3 totals 15 residues. The DNA of the CDR3 is TGTGCCAGCAGCCAAGATCTGGGCAGGGTGGATGGCTACACCTTC. Translation gives CASSQDLGRVDGYTF.

The chain carries TRBV28 and TRBJ1-5, with TRBD1 as a possible D gene (5 bases). Trimming removed 7 bases from V and 6 bases from J, with 19 bases in between. CDR3 length: 15 amino acids. CDR1 is MDHEN and CDR2 is SYDVKM in the germline V gene. The CDR3 sequence is CASTRRGSVGQPQHF. The CDR3 DNA is TGTGCCAGCACTAGACGGGGGTCTGTCGGTCAGCCCCAGCATTTT.

V is TRBV28 and J is TRBJ2-3, with TRBD2 as a possible D gene (5 bases). V shed 4 bases and J shed 10 bases, with 36 bases lying between them. Germline V CDR1 and CDR2: MDHEN, SYDVKM. CDR3 length equals 20 residues. CDR3 amino acids: CASSSISDWDSTDTQRSQYF. The DNA for the CDR3 is TGTGCCAGCAGTTCCATTAGCGATTGGGATTCCACAGATACCCAACGGTCGCAGTATTTT.

The J gene is TRBJ1-5, the V gene TRBV11-2; D may be TRBD1 (6 bases). The V and J ends lost 1 base and 4 bases respectively, with 14 bases between them. This CDR3 has 16 residues. The germline gives CDR1 SGHAT, CDR2 FQNNGV. This CDR3 reads CASSLGGHNSNQPQHF. For the CDR3, the DNA is TGTGCCAGCAGCTTAGGGGGACACAATAGTAATCAGCCCCAGCATTTT.

The rearrangement uses TRBV28 and TRBJ2-7; 9 positions match TRBD1. Germline CDR1 is MDHEN and CDR2 is SYDVKM. The CDR3 has 14 amino acids. V dropped 5 bases and J dropped 2; count of bases not matched to a gene: 4. CDR3 nucleotides: TGTGCCAGCAGTCCCGGGACAGGGCCCTACGAGCAGTACTTC. Residues: CASSPGTGPYEQYF.

The CDR3 region is CASSLDGSGANVLTF. The CDR3 nucleotides read TGCGCCAGCAGCTTGGACGGGTCTGGGGCCAACGTCCTGACTTTC. The chain employs TRBV5-1 and TRBJ2-6; the D is unclear. Per germline, CDR1 SGHRS and CDR2 YFSETQ. CDR3 length equals 15 residues. V dropped 0 bases and J dropped 1 base, with 5 bases sitting between them.